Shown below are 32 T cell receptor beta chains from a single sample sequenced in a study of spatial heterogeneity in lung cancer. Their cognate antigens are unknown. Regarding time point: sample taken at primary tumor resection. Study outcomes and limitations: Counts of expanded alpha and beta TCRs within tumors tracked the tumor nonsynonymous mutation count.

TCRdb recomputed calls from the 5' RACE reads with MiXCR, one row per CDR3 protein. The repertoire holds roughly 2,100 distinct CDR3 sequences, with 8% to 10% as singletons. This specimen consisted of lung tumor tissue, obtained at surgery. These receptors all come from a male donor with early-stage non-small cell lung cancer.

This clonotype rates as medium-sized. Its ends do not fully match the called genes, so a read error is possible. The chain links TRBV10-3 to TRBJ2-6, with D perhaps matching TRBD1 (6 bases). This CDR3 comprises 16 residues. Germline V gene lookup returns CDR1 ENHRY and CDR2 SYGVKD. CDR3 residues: CAITPGQRSGASVLTF. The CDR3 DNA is TGTGCCATCACCCCCGGACAGCGCTCTGGGGCCAGCGTCCTGACTTTC.

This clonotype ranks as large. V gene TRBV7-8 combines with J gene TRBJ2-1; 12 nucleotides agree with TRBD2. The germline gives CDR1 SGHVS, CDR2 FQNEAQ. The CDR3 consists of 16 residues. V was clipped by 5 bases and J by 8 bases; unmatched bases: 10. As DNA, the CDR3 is TGTGCCAGCAGCCACTCCCCTAGCGGGAGGGGGGATGAGCAGTTCTTC. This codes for CASSHSPSGRGDEQFF.

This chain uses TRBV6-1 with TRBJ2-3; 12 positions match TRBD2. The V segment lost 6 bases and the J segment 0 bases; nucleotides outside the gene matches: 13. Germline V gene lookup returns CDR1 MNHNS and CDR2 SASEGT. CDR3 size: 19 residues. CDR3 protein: CASRYQTSGGYQSTDTQYF. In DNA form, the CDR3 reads TGTGCCAGCAGATACCAGACTAGCGGGGGATACCAAAGCACAGATACGCAGTATTTT.

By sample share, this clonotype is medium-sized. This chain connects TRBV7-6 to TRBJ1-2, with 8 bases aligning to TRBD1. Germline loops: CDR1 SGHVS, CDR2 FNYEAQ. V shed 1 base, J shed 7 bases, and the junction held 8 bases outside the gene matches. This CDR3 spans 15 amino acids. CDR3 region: CASSLEETGAGGYTF. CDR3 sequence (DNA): TGTGCCAGCAGCTTAGAAGAGACAGGGGCGGGTGGCTACACCTTC.

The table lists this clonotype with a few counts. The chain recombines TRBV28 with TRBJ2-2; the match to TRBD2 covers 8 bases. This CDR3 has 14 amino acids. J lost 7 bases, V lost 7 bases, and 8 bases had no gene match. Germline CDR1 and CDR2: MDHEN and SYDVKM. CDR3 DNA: TGTGCCAGCACTATAGGACTAGCCGGCGGGGAGCTGTTTTTT. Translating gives CASTIGLAGGELFF.

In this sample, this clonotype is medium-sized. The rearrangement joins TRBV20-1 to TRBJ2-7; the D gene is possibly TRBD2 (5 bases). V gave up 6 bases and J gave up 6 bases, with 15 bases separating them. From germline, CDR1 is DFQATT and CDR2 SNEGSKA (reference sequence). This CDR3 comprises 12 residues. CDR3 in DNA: TGCAGTGCAGAAAGACTACCACTCGAGCAGTACTTC. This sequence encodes CSAERLPLEQYF.

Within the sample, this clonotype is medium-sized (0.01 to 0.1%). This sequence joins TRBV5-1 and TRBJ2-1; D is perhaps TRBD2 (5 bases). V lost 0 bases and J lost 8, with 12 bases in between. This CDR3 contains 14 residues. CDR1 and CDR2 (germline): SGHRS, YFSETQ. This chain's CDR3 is CASSLDTSSHEQFF. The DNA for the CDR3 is TGCGCCAGCAGCTTGGACACTAGTTCACATGAGCAGTTCTTC.

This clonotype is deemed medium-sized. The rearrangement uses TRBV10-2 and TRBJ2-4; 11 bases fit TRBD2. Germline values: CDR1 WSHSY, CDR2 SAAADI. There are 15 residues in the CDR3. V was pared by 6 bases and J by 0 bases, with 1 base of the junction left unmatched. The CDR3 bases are TGCGCCAGCAGAGGACTAGCGGGAGCCAAAAACATTCAGTACTTC. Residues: CASRGLAGAKNIQYF.

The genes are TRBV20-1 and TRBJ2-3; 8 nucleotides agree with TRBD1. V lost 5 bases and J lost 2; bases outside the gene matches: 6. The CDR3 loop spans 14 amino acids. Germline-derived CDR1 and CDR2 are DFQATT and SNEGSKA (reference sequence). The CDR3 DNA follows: TGCAGTGCTCAGGGGGCCGGATCCACAGATACGCAGTATTTT. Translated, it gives CSAQGAGSTDTQYF.

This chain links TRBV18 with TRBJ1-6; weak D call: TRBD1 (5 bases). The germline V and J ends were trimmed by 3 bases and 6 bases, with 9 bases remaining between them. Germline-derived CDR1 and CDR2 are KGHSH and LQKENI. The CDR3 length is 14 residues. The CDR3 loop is CASSPVQGNSPLHF. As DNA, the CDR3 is TGTGCCAGCTCACCGGTCCAGGGTAATTCACCCCTCCACTTT.

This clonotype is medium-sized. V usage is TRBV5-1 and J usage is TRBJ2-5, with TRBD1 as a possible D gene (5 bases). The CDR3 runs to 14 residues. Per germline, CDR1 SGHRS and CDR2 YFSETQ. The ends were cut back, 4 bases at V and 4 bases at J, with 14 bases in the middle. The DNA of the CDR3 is TGCGCCAGCAGCCTAATGCAGGGTGGAGAGACCCAGTACTTC. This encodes CASSLMQGGETQYF.

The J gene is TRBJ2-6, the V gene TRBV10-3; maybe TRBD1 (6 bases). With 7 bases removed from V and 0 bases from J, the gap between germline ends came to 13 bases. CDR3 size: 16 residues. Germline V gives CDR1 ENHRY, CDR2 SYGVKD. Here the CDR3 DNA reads TGTGCCATCACCCCCGGACAGCGCTCTGGGGCCAACGTCCTGACTTTC. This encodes CAITPGQRSGANVLTF.

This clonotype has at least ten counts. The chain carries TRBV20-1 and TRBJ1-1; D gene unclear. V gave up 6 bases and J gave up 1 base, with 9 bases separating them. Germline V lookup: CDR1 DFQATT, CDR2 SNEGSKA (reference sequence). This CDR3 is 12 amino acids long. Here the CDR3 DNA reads TGCAGTGCCGTAAACCAGAACACTGAAGCTTTCTTT. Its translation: CSAVNQNTEAFF.

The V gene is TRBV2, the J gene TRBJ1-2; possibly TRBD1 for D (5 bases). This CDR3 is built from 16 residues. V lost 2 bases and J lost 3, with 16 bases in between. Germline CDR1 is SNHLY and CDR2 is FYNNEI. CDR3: CASSEPLGGLDYGYTF. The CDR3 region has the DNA TGTGCCAGCAGTGAACCCCTTGGGGGATTAGACTATGGCTACACCTTC.

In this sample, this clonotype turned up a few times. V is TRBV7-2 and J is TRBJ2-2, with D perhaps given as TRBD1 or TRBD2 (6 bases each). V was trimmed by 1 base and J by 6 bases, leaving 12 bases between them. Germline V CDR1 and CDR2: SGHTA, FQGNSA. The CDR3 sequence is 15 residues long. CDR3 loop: CASSLGGAPAGELFF. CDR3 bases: TGTGCCAGCAGCTTAGGGGGGGCGCCCGCCGGGGAGCTGTTTTTT.

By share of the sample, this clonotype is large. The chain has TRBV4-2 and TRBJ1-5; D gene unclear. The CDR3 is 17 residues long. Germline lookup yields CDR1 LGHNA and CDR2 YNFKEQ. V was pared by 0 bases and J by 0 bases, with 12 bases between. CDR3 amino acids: CASSQDLINLSNQPQHF. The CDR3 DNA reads TGTGCCAGCAGCCAAGATCTAATTAATCTTAGCAATCAGCCCCAGCATTTT.

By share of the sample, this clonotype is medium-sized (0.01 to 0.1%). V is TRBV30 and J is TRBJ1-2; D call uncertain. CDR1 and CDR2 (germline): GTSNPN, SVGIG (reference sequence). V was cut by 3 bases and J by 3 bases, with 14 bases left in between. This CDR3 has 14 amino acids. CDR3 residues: CAWRADSRDYGYTF. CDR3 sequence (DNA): TGTGCCTGGAGGGCAGATTCTAGAGACTATGGCTACACCTTC.

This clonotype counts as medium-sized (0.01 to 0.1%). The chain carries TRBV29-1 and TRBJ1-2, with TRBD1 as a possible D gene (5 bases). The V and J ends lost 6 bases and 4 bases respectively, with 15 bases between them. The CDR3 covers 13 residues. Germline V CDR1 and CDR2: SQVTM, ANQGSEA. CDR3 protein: CSVDRGPIYGYTF. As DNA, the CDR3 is TGCAGCGTCGACAGAGGTCCAATCTATGGCTACACCTTC.

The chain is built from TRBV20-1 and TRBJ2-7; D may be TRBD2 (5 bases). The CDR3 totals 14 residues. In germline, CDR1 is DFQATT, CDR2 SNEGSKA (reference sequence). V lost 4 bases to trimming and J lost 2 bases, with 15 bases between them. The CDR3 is CSANSLAQTYEQYF. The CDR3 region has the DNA TGCAGTGCTAATAGCTTAGCGCAAACCTACGAGCAGTACTTC.

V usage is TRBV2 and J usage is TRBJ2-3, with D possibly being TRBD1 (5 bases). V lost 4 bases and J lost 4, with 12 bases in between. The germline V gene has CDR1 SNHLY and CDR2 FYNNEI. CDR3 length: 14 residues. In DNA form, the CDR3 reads TGTGCCAGCAGTGGGGGCCCTGGGTCAGATACGCAGTATTTT. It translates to CASSGGPGSDTQYF.

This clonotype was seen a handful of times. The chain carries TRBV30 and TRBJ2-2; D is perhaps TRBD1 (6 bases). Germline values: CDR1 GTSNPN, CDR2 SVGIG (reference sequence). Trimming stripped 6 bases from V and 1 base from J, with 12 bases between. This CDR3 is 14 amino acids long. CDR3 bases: TGTGCCTGTACCTCGACAGGGAACACCGGGGAGCTGTTTTTT. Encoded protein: CACTSTGNTGELFF. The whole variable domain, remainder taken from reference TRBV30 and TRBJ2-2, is SQTIHQWPATLVQPVGSPLSLECTVEGTSNPNLYWYRQAAGRGLQLLFYSVGIGQISSEVPQNLSASRPQDRQFILSSKKLLLSDSGFYLCACTSTGNTGELFFGEGSRLTVL.

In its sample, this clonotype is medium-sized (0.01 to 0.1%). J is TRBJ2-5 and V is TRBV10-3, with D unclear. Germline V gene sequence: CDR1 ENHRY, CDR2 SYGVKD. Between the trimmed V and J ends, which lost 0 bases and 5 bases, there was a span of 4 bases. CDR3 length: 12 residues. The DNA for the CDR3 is TGTGCCATCAGTGAGTCAGTTGAGACCCAGTACTTC. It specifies CAISESVETQYF.

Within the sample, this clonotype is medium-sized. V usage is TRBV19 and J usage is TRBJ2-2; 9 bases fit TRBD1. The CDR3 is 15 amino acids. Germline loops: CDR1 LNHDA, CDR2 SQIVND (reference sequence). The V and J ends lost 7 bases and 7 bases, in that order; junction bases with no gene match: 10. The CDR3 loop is CASTLSDRGVGELFF. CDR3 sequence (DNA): TGTGCCAGTACCCTCTCGGACAGGGGAGTCGGGGAGCTGTTTTTT. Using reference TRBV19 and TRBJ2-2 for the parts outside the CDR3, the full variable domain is DGGITQSPKYLFRKEGQNVTLSCEQNLNHDAMYWYRQDPGQGLRLIYYSQIVNDFQKGDIAEGYSVSREKKESFPLTVTSAQKNPTAFYLCASTLSDRGVGELFFGEGSRLTVL.

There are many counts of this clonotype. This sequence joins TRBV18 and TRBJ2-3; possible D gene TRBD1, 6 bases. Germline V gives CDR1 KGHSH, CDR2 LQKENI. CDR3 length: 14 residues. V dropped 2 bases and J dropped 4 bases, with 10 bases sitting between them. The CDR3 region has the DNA TGTGCCAGCTCACCAAGGACAGCCCCAGATACGCAGTATTTT. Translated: CASSPRTAPDTQYF.

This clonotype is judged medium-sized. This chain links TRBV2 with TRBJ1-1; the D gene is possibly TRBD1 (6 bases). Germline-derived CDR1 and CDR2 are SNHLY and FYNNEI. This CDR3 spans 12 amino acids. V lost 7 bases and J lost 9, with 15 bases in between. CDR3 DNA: TGTGCCAGCACAATCAGGGACATCCAAGCTTTCTTT. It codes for CASTIRDIQAFF.

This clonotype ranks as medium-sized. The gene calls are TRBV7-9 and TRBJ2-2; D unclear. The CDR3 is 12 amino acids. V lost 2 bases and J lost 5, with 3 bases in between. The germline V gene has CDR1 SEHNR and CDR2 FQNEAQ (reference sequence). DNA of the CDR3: TGTGCCAGCAGCTTAATAACCGGGGAGCTGTTTTTT. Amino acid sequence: CASSLITGELFF.

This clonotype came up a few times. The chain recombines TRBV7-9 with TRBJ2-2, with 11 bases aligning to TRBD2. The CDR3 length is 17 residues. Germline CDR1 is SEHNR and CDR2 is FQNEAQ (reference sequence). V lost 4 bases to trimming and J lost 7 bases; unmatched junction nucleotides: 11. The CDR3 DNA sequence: TGTGCCAGCAGCTCTCCTTCCGGGACTAGCGGTCGCGGGGAGCTGTTTTTT. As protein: CASSSPSGTSGRGELFF.

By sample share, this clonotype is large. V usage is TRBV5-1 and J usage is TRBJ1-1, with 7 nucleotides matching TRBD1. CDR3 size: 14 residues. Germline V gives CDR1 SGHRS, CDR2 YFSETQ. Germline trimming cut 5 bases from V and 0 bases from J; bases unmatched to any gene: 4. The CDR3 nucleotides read TGCGCCAGCAGGGCCGGGACAGTGAACACTGAAGCTTTCTTT. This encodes CASRAGTVNTEAFF.

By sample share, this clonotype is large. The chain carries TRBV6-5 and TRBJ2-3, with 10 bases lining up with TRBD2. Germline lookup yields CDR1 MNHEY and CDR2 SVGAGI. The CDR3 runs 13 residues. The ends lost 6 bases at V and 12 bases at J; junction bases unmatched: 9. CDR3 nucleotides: TGTGCCAGCAGCCCCCTTAGGACTAGCGGACAGTATTTT. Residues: CASSPLRTSGQYF.

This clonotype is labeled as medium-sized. The CDR3 DNA follows: TGCGCCAGCAGCTTGTCCGAGGGTCGAGATACGCAGTATTTT. This translates into CASSLSEGRDTQYF. The rearrangement uses TRBV5-1 and TRBJ2-3, with D possibly matching TRBD2 (5 bases). Per the germline V gene, CDR1 is SGHRS and CDR2 is YFSETQ. The CDR3 covers 14 residues. The V end lost 1 base, the J end lost 5 bases, and 11 bases lay between the germline ends.

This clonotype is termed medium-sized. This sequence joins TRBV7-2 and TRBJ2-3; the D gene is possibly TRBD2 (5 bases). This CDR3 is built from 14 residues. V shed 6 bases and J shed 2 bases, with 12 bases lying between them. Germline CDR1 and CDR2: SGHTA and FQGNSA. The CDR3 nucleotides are TGTGCCAGCAGACTGAGCGGATACACAGATACGCAGTATTTT. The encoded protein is CASRLSGYTDTQYF.

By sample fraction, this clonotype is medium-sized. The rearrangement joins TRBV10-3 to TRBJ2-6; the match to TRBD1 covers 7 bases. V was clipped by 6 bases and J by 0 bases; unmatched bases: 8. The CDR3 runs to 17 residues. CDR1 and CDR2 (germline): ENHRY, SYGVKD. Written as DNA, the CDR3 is TGTGCCATCAGCCCGGGACAGCTTAGCTCTGGGGCCAACGTCCTGACTTTC. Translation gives CAISPGQLSSGANVLTF.